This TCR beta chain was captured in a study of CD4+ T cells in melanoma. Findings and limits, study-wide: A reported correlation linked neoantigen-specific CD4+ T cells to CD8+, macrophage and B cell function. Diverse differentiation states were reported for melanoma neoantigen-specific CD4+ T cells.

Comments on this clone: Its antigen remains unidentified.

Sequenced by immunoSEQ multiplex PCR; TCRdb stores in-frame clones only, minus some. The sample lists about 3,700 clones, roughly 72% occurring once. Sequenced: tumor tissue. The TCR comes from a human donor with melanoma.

Here the CDR3 reads CASSIKSQASELFF. For the CDR3, the DNA is TGTGCCAGTAGTATAAAGTCCCAGGCTTCGGAACTGTTTTTT. The chain employs TRBV19 and TRBJ1-4; D not resolved. The CDR3 sequence is 14 residues long. Trimming took 2 bases from V and 12 from J, leaving 16 bases between them. Germline CDR1 reads LNHDA; CDR2 reads SQIVND (reference sequence).